The following is a T cell receptor beta chain sequence with its context. This sample was taken from a study of blood T cell repertoires in COVID-19. Using immunoSEQ multiplex PCR, the repertoire was profiled, and TCRdb retains in-frame clones only, with some absent. The sample has roughly 150,000 clones, about 82% seen once. Seattle patient enrollment occurred during active infection, with longitudinal follow-up thereafter. The CDR3 sequence is 13 residues long. V gave up 3 bases and J gave up 7 bases, with 9 bases separating them. From germline, CDR1 is KGHSH and CDR2 LQKENI. Sequenced material: peripheral blood. This TCR was sampled from an elderly woman with COVID-19, enrolled during active disease. The chain couples TRBV18 to TRBJ2-2; D is possibly TRBD1 (6 bases). CDR3 in amino acids: CASSPKQGGELFF. DNA for the CDR3: TGTGCCAGCTCACCTAAACAGGGCGGGGAGCTGTTTTTT. Supplemented by reference TRBV18 and TRBJ2-2, the full variable domain reads NAGVMQNPRHLVRRRGQEARLRCSPMKGHSHVYWYRQLPEEGLKFMVYLQKENIIDESGMPKERFSAEFPKEGPSILRIQQVVRGDSAAYFCASSPKQGGELFFGEGSRLTVL.